The 23 T cell receptor beta chains reported below all come from one sample, sequenced in a study of T-cell reconstitution after alpha-beta-depleted transplantation in children. Preparation of the TCRbeta library used unique molecular identifiers. TCRdb re-called the PCR reads with MiXCR, one entry per CDR3 protein. The data show around 490,000 distinct CDR3 sequences, 10% to 12% seen once. Sequenced material: PBMCs, mostly from graft donor cells, taken 180 days after TCRalphabeta/CD19-depleted stem cell transplant. The receptors originated from a female patient between 2 and 10 years old who had a stem cell transplant for aplastic anemia, so the T cells may come from the graft donor.

The chain uses TRBV28 and TRBJ2-1; weak D call: TRBD2 (6 bases). This CDR3 spans 12 amino acids. Trimming stripped 2 bases from V and 10 bases from J, with 9 bases between. Germline lookup yields CDR1 MDHEN and CDR2 SYDVKM. CDR3 sequence reads: CASSLALAEQFF. The CDR3 nucleotides are TGTGCCAGCAGTTTAGCGCTAGCGGAGCAGTTCTTC.

This clonotype was seen only a few times. V and J are TRBV5-1 and TRBJ2-7; TRBD2 agrees at 13 bases. CDR3 length: 17 residues. The trim removed 4 bases at V and 4 bases at J, leaving 11 bases unmatched. Germline-derived CDR1 and CDR2 are SGHRS and YFSETQ. CDR3 sequence (DNA): TGCGCCAGCAGCAGGACTAGCGGGAGTATGAAAATGTACGAGCAGTACTTC. Translating gives CASSRTSGSMKMYEQYF.

The genes are TRBV7-9 and TRBJ1-3; the match to TRBD1 covers 9 bases. Germline CDR1 SEHNR, CDR2 FQNEAQ (reference sequence). After removal of 2 bases from V and 9 bases from J, the junction contained 5 bases not matched to a gene. The CDR3 consists of 14 residues. This CDR3 reads CASSLLGQGGTIYF. CDR3 in DNA: TGTGCCAGCAGCTTACTGGGACAGGGCGGCACCATATATTTT. The variable domain in full, with the rest retrieved from reference TRBV7-9 and TRBJ1-3, is DTGVSQNPRHKITKRGQNVTFRCDPISEHNRLYWYRQTLGQGPEFLTYFQNEAQLEKSRLLSDRFSAERPKGSFSTLEIQRTEQGDSAMYLCASSLLGQGGTIYFGEGSWLTVV.

The chain links TRBV20-1 to TRBJ2-5; 9 bases are shared with TRBD1. The V segment lost 4 bases and the J segment 5 bases; nucleotides outside the gene matches: 5. This CDR3 region has 13 residues. Germline CDR1 DFQATT, CDR2 SNEGSKA (reference sequence). The CDR3 DNA is TGCAGTGCTAAAAACAGGGGGCCGGAGACCCAGTACTTC. Protein: CSAKNRGPETQYF.

This clonotype was recorded a few times. J is TRBJ1-5 and V is TRBV5-8; the D is unclear. There are 15 residues in the CDR3. The germline gives CDR1 SGHTS, CDR2 YDEGEE. The V and J ends lost 4 bases and 2 bases respectively, with 13 bases between them. The CDR3 region is CASSTPGRGNQPQHF. The CDR3 nucleotides are TGTGCCAGCAGCACCCCGGGGAGAGGCAATCAGCCCCAGCATTTT.

In this sample, this clonotype turned up a few times. The chain links TRBV5-5 to TRBJ2-5; the match to TRBD1 covers 7 bases. The V and J ends lost 5 bases and 5 bases, in that order; junction bases with no gene match: 9. From germline, CDR1 is SGHKS and CDR2 YYEKEE (reference sequence). The CDR3 has 14 residues. CDR3 DNA: TGTGCCAGCAGACGGACAGGACAAGGGGAGACCCAGTACTTC. It specifies CASRRTGQGETQYF.

V gene TRBV12-3 or TRBV12-4 combines with J gene TRBJ2-1; 9 bases map to TRBD2. The J segment lost 9 bases and the V segment lost 3 bases, leaving 9 bases of the junction unmatched. The CDR3 totals 15 residues. The CDR3 loop reads CASSLTSGWEVEQFF. The DNA of the CDR3 is TGTGCCAGCAGTTTGACTAGCGGATGGGAGGTTGAGCAGTTCTTC.

The V gene is TRBV9, the J gene TRBJ2-2, with TRBD2 as a possible D gene (5 bases). V lost 6 bases to trimming and J lost 2 bases, with 8 bases between them. CDR3 length: 13 amino acids. Germline V gives CDR1 SGDLS, CDR2 YYNGEE. Written as DNA, the CDR3 is TGTGCCAGCACCCCTAGCAACACCGGGGAGCTGTTTTTT. Protein sequence: CASTPSNTGELFF.

This clonotype was seen at least ten times. CDR3 coding DNA: TGTGCCAGCAGTTTGTACCCCGGGACGGGCACCGGGGAGCTGTTTTTT. It yields the protein CASSLYPGTGTGELFF. This chain uses TRBV28 with TRBJ2-2; D may be TRBD1 or TRBD2 (5 bases each). Trimming removed 3 bases at V and 4 bases at J, with 15 bases between. The CDR3 loop spans 16 amino acids. Germline CDR1 is MDHEN and CDR2 is SYDVKM.

V and J are TRBV6-2 or TRBV6-3 and TRBJ1-1; maybe TRBD1 (5 bases). The CDR3 totals 15 residues. Germline V gives CDR1 MNHEY, CDR2 SVGEGT. V was shortened by 6 bases and J by 3 bases, with 17 bases between the two germline ends. CDR3 loop: CASSYALAGDTEAFF. The DNA of the CDR3 is TGTGCCAGCAGCTACGCCCTCGCGGGGGACACTGAAGCTTTCTTT.

The chain joins TRBV7-2 to TRBJ2-3; D is undetermined. Germline V gene lookup returns CDR1 SGHTA and CDR2 FQGNSA. Trimming took off 1 base at V and 2 bases at J, with 7 bases between the two ends. CDR3 length: 14 amino acids. The CDR3 sequence: CASSLVHPTDTQYF. CDR3 coding DNA: TGTGCCAGCAGCTTAGTACACCCCACAGATACGCAGTATTTT. The variable domain in full, completed from reference TRBV7-2 and TRBJ2-3, reads GAGVSQSPSNKVTEKGKDVELRCDPISGHTALYWYRQSLGQGLEFLIYFQGNSAPDKSGLPSDRFSAERTGGSVSTLTIQRTQQEDSAVYLCASSLVHPTDTQYFGPGTRLTVL.

This clonotype turned up a few times. This rearrangement joins TRBV21-1 to TRBJ1-1; TRBD1 was called by the table and not checked on the DNA. TRBV21-1 is classified as a pseudogene. This CDR3 has 19 amino acids. CDR3 coding DNA: TGTGCCAGCAGCAAAGCGACAGAGCGGGACAGGGCTGGGAACACTGAAGCTTTCTTT. Encoded protein: CASSKATERDRAGNTEAFF.

CDR3 bases: TGCAGTGCTGGGGCTTCTAGGGCGCTCTACGAGCAGTACTTC. It is translated as CSAGASRALYEQYF. This rearrangement joins TRBV20-1 to TRBJ2-7, with D possibly being TRBD1 (5 bases). The CDR3 is 14 residues long. The ends were cut back, 5 bases at V and 3 bases at J, with 17 bases in the middle. Germline V CDR1 and CDR2: DFQATT, SNEGSKA (reference sequence).

This sequence joins TRBV15 and TRBJ2-1; D remains ambiguous. This CDR3 comprises 17 residues. Per germline, CDR1 LNHNV and CDR2 YYDKDF (reference sequence). V lost 0 bases, J lost 2 bases, and 14 bases lay in between. In nucleotides, the CDR3 is TGTGCCACCAGCAGAGATCGCAGGATAGGTCCCTACAATGAGCAGTTCTTC. Its translation: CATSRDRRIGPYNEQFF.

There are a few counts of this clonotype. V is TRBV19 and J is TRBJ2-5, with TRBD1 matching 8 bases. The length of the CDR3 is 17 residues. Per germline, CDR1 LNHDA and CDR2 SQIVND (reference sequence). V was clipped by 6 bases and J by 5 bases; unmatched bases: 17. As DNA, the CDR3 is TGTGCCAGTAGCGTCGGCCAGGGGGCGCAACGCCGTGAGACCCAGTACTTC. It encodes CASSVGQGAQRRETQYF.

This clonotype was seen at least ten times. The V and J genes are TRBV28 and TRBJ1-4, with a tentative D call TRBD1 (5 bases). The CDR3 covers 14 residues. V lost 2 bases and J lost 6, with 10 bases in between. In germline, CDR1 is MDHEN, CDR2 SYDVKM. CDR3 region: CASSLPGMDEKLFF. The CDR3 DNA is TGTGCCAGCAGTTTACCAGGGATGGATGAAAAACTGTTTTTT.

A few counts support this clonotype. The chain is built from TRBV10-3 and TRBJ2-3, with TRBD1 identical over 8 bases. CDR1 is ENHRY and CDR2 is SYGVKD in the germline V gene. Losses at the gene ends were 2 bases for V and 4 bases for J; bases not matched to a gene: 11. The CDR3 is made up of 17 amino acids. The CDR3 region has the DNA TGTGCCATCAGTGAGCCCGGGGACAGGAAGGTTGCAGATACGCAGTATTTT. Protein: CAISEPGDRKVADTQYF.

This chain's CDR3 is CASSPRDTFAYEQYF. CDR3 in DNA: TGTGCCAGCAGCCCCCGGGACACCTTTGCCTACGAGCAGTACTTC. The rearrangement joins TRBV5-8 to TRBJ2-7, with D possibly being TRBD1 (6 bases). V was pared by 4 bases and J by 2 bases, with 16 bases between. The CDR3 spans 15 residues. The V gene's germline CDR1 is SGHTS and CDR2 YDEGEE.

This clonotype occurred once. The chain recombines TRBV6-2 or TRBV6-3 with TRBJ2-7; D may be TRBD1 (6 bases). V was trimmed by 5 bases and J by 7 bases, leaving 18 bases between them. The CDR3 sequence is 14 residues long. Germline V gene sequence: CDR1 MNHEY, CDR2 SVGEGT. CDR3 DNA: TGTGCCAGCAGTCCCGGGCCAGGGGCAACGGAGCAGTACTTC. This codes for CASSPGPGATEQYF.

The rearrangement links TRBV4-2 to TRBJ2-3; 13 bases map to TRBD2. Germline V lookup: CDR1 LGHNA, CDR2 YNFKEQ. V shed 4 bases and J 6 bases; nucleotides not matched to a gene: 13. The CDR3 extends over 18 amino acids. The CDR3: CASSRGGGLAGTGDTQYF. In DNA form, the CDR3 reads TGTGCCAGCAGCCGAGGAGGGGGACTAGCGGGGACTGGGGATACGCAGTATTTT.

The table lists this clonotype with a few counts. V is TRBV19 and J is TRBJ2-1, with 11 positions matching TRBD2. This CDR3 is built from 17 residues. The V gene end was trimmed by 3 bases and the J gene end by 8 bases; junction bases not matched to a gene: 12. Germline values: CDR1 LNHDA, CDR2 SQIVND (reference sequence). CDR3 loop: CASSIRGLAGPLDEQFF. CDR3 bases: TGTGCCAGTAGTATTCGAGGACTAGCGGGTCCCCTTGATGAGCAGTTCTTC. Using reference TRBV19 and TRBJ2-1 for the parts outside the CDR3, the full variable domain is DGGITQSPKYLFRKEGQNVTLSCEQNLNHDAMYWYRQDPGQGLRLIYYSQIVNDFQKGDIAEGYSVSREKKESFPLTVTSAQKNPTAFYLCASSIRGLAGPLDEQFFGPGTRLTVL.

As DNA, the CDR3 is TGTGCCAGCAGCTTTCCGCTAGCGGGAGGGCCAGTTCGCACAGATACGCAGTATTTT. This codes for CASSFPLAGGPVRTDTQYF. The J gene is TRBJ2-3, the V gene TRBV7-2; 12 nucleotides match TRBD2. CDR3 length: 19 residues. Trimming took 3 bases from V and 1 from J; bases not matched to a gene: 11. Germline-derived CDR1 and CDR2 are SGHTA and FQGNSA. Supplemented by reference TRBV7-2 and TRBJ2-3, the full variable domain reads GAGVSQSPSNKVTEKGKDVELRCDPISGHTALYWYRQSLGQGLEFLIYFQGNSAPDKSGLPSDRFSAERTGGSVSTLTIQRTQQEDSAVYLCASSFPLAGGPVRTDTQYFGPGTRLTVL.

This clonotype was seen a few times. The CDR3, as DNA: TGCGCCAGCAGCCCCGGACTAGCGGAGGTCGAGGGCACAGATACGCAGTATTTT. It encodes CASSPGLAEVEGTDTQYF. The chain recombines TRBV5-1 with TRBJ2-3, with 10 bases lining up with TRBD2. CDR3 size: 18 residues. The germline V gene has CDR1 SGHRS and CDR2 YFSETQ. Trimming took 4 bases from V and 1 from J; bases not matched to a gene: 12.